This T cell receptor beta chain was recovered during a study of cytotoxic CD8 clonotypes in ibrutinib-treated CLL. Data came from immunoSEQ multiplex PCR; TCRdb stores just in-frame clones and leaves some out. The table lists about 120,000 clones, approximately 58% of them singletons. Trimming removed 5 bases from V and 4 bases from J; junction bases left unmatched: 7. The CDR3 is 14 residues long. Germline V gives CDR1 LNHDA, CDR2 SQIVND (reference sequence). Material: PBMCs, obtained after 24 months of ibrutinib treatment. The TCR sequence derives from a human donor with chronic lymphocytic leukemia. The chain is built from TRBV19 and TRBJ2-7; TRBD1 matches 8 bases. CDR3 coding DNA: TGTGCCAGTAGTGCCCGACAGGGGAGTTACGAGCAGTACTTC. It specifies CASSARQGSYEQYF.